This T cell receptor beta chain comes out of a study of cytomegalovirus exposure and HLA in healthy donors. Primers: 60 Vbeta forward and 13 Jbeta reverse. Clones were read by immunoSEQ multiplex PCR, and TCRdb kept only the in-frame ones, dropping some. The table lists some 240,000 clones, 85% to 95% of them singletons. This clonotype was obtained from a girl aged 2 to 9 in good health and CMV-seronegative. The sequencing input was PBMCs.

The CDR3 loop reads CASSPGTSFNGELFF. CDR3 nucleotides: TGTGCCAGCAGTCCCGGGACTAGCTTTAACGGGGAGCTGTTTTTT. The J gene is TRBJ2-2, the V gene TRBV6-5; 9 bases are a match to TRBD2. Per the germline V gene, CDR1 is MNHEY and CDR2 is SVGAGI. The CDR3 is 15 residues long. The junction had 8 bases not matched to a gene; V was cut back by 5 bases and J by 7 bases.